This T cell receptor (beta chain) was found in a study of blood T cell repertoires in COVID-19. This CDR3 comprises 16 residues. V was clipped by 5 bases and J by 2 bases; unmatched bases: 9. In germline, CDR1 is MDHEN, CDR2 SYDVKM. Under the authors' procedure: Cell counts per sample came from amplifying reference gene primers. The data were produced by immunoSEQ multiplex PCR, yet TCRdb's version contains in-frame clones alone and is incomplete. V and J calls and clone size come straight from that table; D and trimming were deduced from the DNA. The sample records about 370,000 clones, around 89% being singletons.

The TCR sequence derives from a woman between 25 and 40 years old with COVID-19, enrolled during active disease. The chain links TRBV28 to TRBJ2-5; 9 bases line up with TRBD2. Sequenced: peripheral blood. The CDR3 DNA sequence: TGTGCCAGCAGTGACAGCGGGGGGCGAATTCAAGAGACCCAGTACTTC. Its translation: CASSDSGGRIQETQYF.